Included here is one TCR beta chain sequence, with context. Assay: immunoSEQ multiplex PCR; the TCRdb copy retains only in-frame clones and omits some. Of under 2,000,000 clones detected, about 94% appear once; the ten largest clones hold around 1%. Naive CD8 populations comprised CD45RO-negative cells positively selected for CCR7, excluding terminally differentiated effector memory CD45RA+ cells. This sample is drawn from a study of shared clonotypes between healthy human individuals. V lost 6 bases and J lost 5, with 17 bases in between. The CDR3 loop spans 15 amino acids. Germline V gene sequence: CDR1 MNHNY, CDR2 SVGAGI (reference sequence).

This clonotype was obtained from a man aged 18 to 30 in good health. The V gene is TRBV6-6, the J gene TRBJ1-5; TRBD1 might be the D (5 bases). Sample: naive CD8+ T cells sorted from blood. Written as DNA, the CDR3 is TGTGCCAGCAGCGCAGGGACTCTCCGGGATCAGCCCCAGCATTTT. Amino acids: CASSAGTLRDQPQHF.